What follows are 27 T cell receptor beta chains derived from one specimen sequenced in a study of graft-versus-host responses after intestinal transplantation. To release intraepithelial and lamina propria lymphocytes, the graft tissue was processed. Assay: immunoSEQ multiplex PCR; the TCRdb copy retains only in-frame clones and omits some. Of approximately 17,000 clones in the sample, about 80% were seen once. This specimen was ileum tissue, taken 17 days after transplant. Receptor source: a human patient who received an intestinal transplant, so some T cells may come from the graft donor.

This sequence joins TRBV28 and TRBJ2-7; the match to TRBD2 covers 10 bases. With V trimmed by 4 bases and J by 2 bases, 5 bases remained unmatched. This CDR3 has 15 residues. From germline, CDR1 is MDHEN and CDR2 SYDVKM. The CDR3 nucleotides are TGTGCCAGCAGTTCCGAGCGGGAGGGCCCCTACGAGCAGTACTTC. Encoded protein: CASSSEREGPYEQYF.

The J gene is TRBJ1-1, the V gene TRBV27, with 7 bases matching TRBD1. CDR1 and CDR2 from the germline V gene are MNHEY and SMNVEV (reference sequence). This CDR3 is built from 14 residues. J lost 5 bases, V lost 4 bases, and 7 bases had no gene match. CDR3 in DNA: TGTGCCAGCAGTTCCGCAGGGGGGAGAACTGAAGCTTTCTTT. Residues: CASSSAGGRTEAFF.

The V gene is TRBV5-6, the J gene TRBJ2-1; D is undetermined. The CDR3 runs 13 residues. The germline V gene encodes CDR1 SGHDT and CDR2 YYEEEE. V gave up 2 bases and J gave up 2 bases, with 5 bases separating them. In nucleotides, the CDR3 is TGTGCCAGCAGCTTCGGTACCTACAATGAGCAGTTCTTC. Residues: CASSFGTYNEQFF.

The rearrangement links TRBV20-1 to TRBJ2-7; D not certain. V shed 3 bases and J shed 3 bases, with 6 bases lying between them. This CDR3 contains 11 residues. The V gene's germline CDR1 is DFQATT and CDR2 SNEGSKA (reference sequence). This CDR3 is CSASKNYEQYF. DNA of the CDR3: TGCAGTGCTAGTAAAAACTACGAGCAGTACTTC.

This clone was picked up one time. V is TRBV4-3 and J is TRBJ1-2, with D possibly matching TRBD1 (6 bases). Germline V gene data show CDR1 as LGHNA and CDR2 as YSLEER. Trimming pared 3 bases from V and 6 bases from J, leaving 23 bases between. CDR3 length equals 17 residues. The CDR3 is CASSHGQGTPPLDGYTF. As DNA, the CDR3 is TGCGCCAGCAGCCATGGCCAGGGGACCCCCCCATTGGATGGCTACACCTTC.

The chain joins TRBV28 to TRBJ2-7; 9 positions match TRBD2. Germline V lookup: CDR1 MDHEN, CDR2 SYDVKM. The V and J ends lost 6 bases and 2 bases, in that order; junction bases with no gene match: 8. The length of the CDR3 is 15 residues. CDR3: CASSRGTSRTYEQYF. The CDR3, as DNA: TGTGCCAGCAGCAGGGGGACTAGCAGAACCTACGAGCAGTACTTC.

CDR3 nucleotide sequence: TGTGCCAGCACCCCAGCGGGAGTAGGGAATGAGCAGTTCTTC. The encoded protein is CASTPAGVGNEQFF. The chain joins TRBV28 to TRBJ2-1, with TRBD2 matching 8 bases. Germline trimming cut 7 bases from V and 7 bases from J; bases unmatched to any gene: 9. The CDR3 is made up of 14 amino acids. Germline V gene lookup returns CDR1 MDHEN and CDR2 SYDVKM.

The rearrangement uses TRBV7-9 and TRBJ2-5; D is possibly TRBD1 (5 bases). V was clipped by 1 base and J by 3 bases, with 12 bases between them. Germline V gene data show CDR1 as SEHNR and CDR2 as FQNEAQ (reference sequence). The CDR3 extends over 15 amino acids. The chain's CDR3 is CASSLGGRRKETQYF. The CDR3 nucleotides read TGTGCCAGCAGCTTAGGGGGCCGTAGAAAAGAGACCCAGTACTTC.

The chain combines TRBV7-3 with TRBJ1-2; the D gene is possibly TRBD1 (5 bases). The germline V and J ends were trimmed by 5 bases and 11 bases, with 15 bases remaining between them. The CDR3 spans 12 residues. Germline V gene sequence: CDR1 SGHTA, CDR2 FQGTGA. The CDR3 loop reads CASSGDGRGYTF. The CDR3 nucleotides are TGTGCCAGCAGCGGCGACGGGAGGGGATACACCTTC.

This chain joins TRBV28 and TRBJ1-2, with D unclear. Trimming took 3 bases from V and 0 from J, leaving 5 bases between them. There are 13 residues in the CDR3. Germline-derived CDR1 and CDR2 are MDHEN and SYDVKM. CDR3 loop: CASSFVANYGYTF. In DNA, the CDR3 is TGTGCCAGCAGTTTTGTCGCTAACTATGGCTACACCTTC.

The chain carries TRBV11-2 and TRBJ2-1; possibly TRBD1 or TRBD2 for D (5 bases each). This CDR3 contains 15 residues. Germline V gene sequence: CDR1 SGHAT, CDR2 FQNNGV. V dropped 0 bases and J dropped 6 bases, with 12 bases sitting between them. The CDR3 region has the DNA TGTGCCAGCAGCTTAGAAGCGGACAACTTCAATGAGCAGTTCTTC. Translating gives CASSLEADNFNEQFF.

The V call is TRBV5-4, the J call TRBJ1-2, with 8 bases lining up with TRBD1. The CDR3 contains 15 residues. CDR1 SGHNT and CDR2 YYREEE come from the germline V gene (reference sequence). With 3 bases clipped from V and 4 bases from J, the junction kept 8 bases outside the gene matches. In nucleotides, the CDR3 is TGTGCCAGCAGCTCGCGGGACAGGAGTTTCTATGGCTACACCTTC. Translation gives CASSSRDRSFYGYTF. Drawing the rest from reference TRBV5-4 and TRBJ1-2, the complete variable domain is ETGVTQSPTHLIKTRGQQVTLRCSSQSGHNTVSWYQQALGQGPQFIFQYYREEENGRGNFPPRFSGLQFPNYSSELNVNALELDDSALYLCASSSRDRSFYGYTFGSGTRLTVV.

This chain joins TRBV19 and TRBJ1-5; D not certain. Germline loops: CDR1 LNHDA, CDR2 SQIVND (reference sequence). The ends were cut back, 1 base at V and 7 bases at J, with 8 bases in the middle. The CDR3 is 13 amino acids. The CDR3 DNA reads as TGTGCCAGTAGTATAGTTGGTGGGCAGCCCCAGCATTTT. Amino acids: CASSIVGGQPQHF.

The rearrangement uses TRBV5-4 and TRBJ2-7, with 10 bases lining up with TRBD2. This CDR3 region has 15 residues. In germline, CDR1 is SGHNT, CDR2 YYREEE (reference sequence). The V segment lost 3 bases and the J segment 0 bases; nucleotides outside the gene matches: 3. The CDR3 DNA reads TGTGCCAGCAGCTCAAGCGGGAGGGCCTCCTACGAGCAGTACTTC. Protein product: CASSSSGRASYEQYF.

Only a few counts were recorded for this clone. The genes are TRBV19 and TRBJ2-7, with D perhaps being TRBD1 or TRBD2 (5 bases each). Trimming cost V 5 bases and J 5 bases, with 13 bases left between them. The germline V gene encodes CDR1 LNHDA and CDR2 SQIVND (reference sequence). The CDR3 sequence is 13 residues long. CDR3 sequence: CASSYSGAHEQYF. In DNA, the CDR3 is TGTGCCAGTAGTTATTCCGGGGCGCACGAGCAGTACTTC.

The rearrangement links TRBV6-5 to TRBJ2-4; TRBD2 matches at 8 bases. The CDR3 is 15 residues long. The germline V gene encodes CDR1 MNHEY and CDR2 SVGAGI. The junction had 7 bases not matched to a gene; V was cut back by 6 bases and J by 3 bases. The CDR3 DNA reads as TGTGCCAGCAGGTCACCGGGGGGGGTCAAAAACATTCAGTACTTC. Protein sequence: CASRSPGGVKNIQYF.

This clone was recorded only once. The CDR3 reads CASSLGPTGGYAKNIQYF. The CDR3 region has the DNA TGTGCCAGCAGCTTGGGACCCACTGGGGGTTATGCCAAAAACATTCAGTACTTC. This sequence joins TRBV5-4 and TRBJ2-4, with D perhaps given as TRBD1 or TRBD2 (5 bases each). Germline CDR1 is SGHNT and CDR2 is YYREEE (reference sequence). Trimming took 0 bases from V and 1 from J, leaving 17 bases between them. The CDR3 runs to 18 residues.

The rearrangement links TRBV5-4 to TRBJ2-2; 15 nucleotides agree with TRBD2. J was trimmed by 0 bases and V by 4 bases; bases with no gene match: 4. This CDR3 contains 18 residues. Germline CDR1 reads SGHNT; CDR2 reads YYREEE (reference sequence). The CDR3 is CASSPGLAGGPNTGELFF. Here the CDR3 DNA reads TGTGCCAGCAGCCCGGGACTAGCGGGGGGCCCGAACACCGGGGAGCTGTTTTTT. Based on the CDR3 plus reference TRBV5-4 and TRBJ2-2, the full variable domain is ETGVTQSPTHLIKTRGQQVTLRCSSQSGHNTVSWYQQALGQGPQFIFQYYREEENGRGNFPPRFSGLQFPNYSSELNVNALELDDSALYLCASSPGLAGGPNTGELFFGEGSRLTVL.

The rearrangement uses TRBV28 and TRBJ2-7, with D possibly called TRBD1 or TRBD2 (6 bases each). Trimming removed 2 bases at V and 3 bases at J, with 20 bases between. Germline values: CDR1 MDHEN, CDR2 SYDVKM. This CDR3 region has 17 residues. This CDR3 reads CASSLGRLGAYLYEQYF. DNA of the CDR3: TGTGCCAGCAGTTTAGGGAGGCTGGGGGCCTACCTCTACGAGCAGTACTTC.

J is TRBJ1-1 and V is TRBV19; D is unresolved. The germline V gene encodes CDR1 LNHDA and CDR2 SQIVND (reference sequence). CDR3 length: 15 amino acids. Trimming left V 6 bases short and J 1 base short, with 15 bases between. The CDR3 protein is CASSLQRSKNTEAFF. CDR3 bases: TGTGCCAGTAGCCTACAGCGTTCTAAGAACACTGAAGCTTTCTTT.

V usage is TRBV10-3 and J usage is TRBJ1-3; D is perhaps TRBD1 (5 bases). Germline CDR1 reads ENHRY; CDR2 reads SYGVKD. CDR3 size: 14 residues. V was clipped by 7 bases and J by 6 bases, with 16 bases between them. The CDR3 reads CAITRGLKVNTIYF. The CDR3 nucleotides read TGTGCCATCACGCGGGGCTTGAAAGTAAACACCATATATTTT.

The chain employs TRBV19 and TRBJ1-1, with TRBD1 matching over 10 bases. The CDR3 length is 14 residues. The V and J ends lost 10 bases and 3 bases, in that order; junction bases with no gene match: 8. The germline V gene encodes CDR1 LNHDA and CDR2 SQIVND (reference sequence). In DNA form, the CDR3 reads TGTGCCACCACCGGGACAGGGGCGGACACTGAAGCTTTCTTT. Amino acids: CATTGTGADTEAFF.

This clone occurred a few times. The chain combines TRBV30 with TRBJ2-3; TRBD2 matches 12 bases. CDR1 and CDR2 from the germline V gene are GTSNPN and SVGIG (reference sequence). J lost 1 base, V lost 4 bases, and 3 bases had no gene match. CDR3 length equals 15 residues. DNA for the CDR3: TGTGCCTGGACTGGGACTAGCGGGCGCACAGATACGCAGTATTTT. Protein: CAWTGTSGRTDTQYF.

The chain uses TRBV7-9 and TRBJ2-7; D gene unclear. The germline V gene has CDR1 SEHNR and CDR2 FQNEAQ (reference sequence). The CDR3 consists of 15 residues. Trimming left V 0 bases short and J 3 bases short, with 12 bases between. CDR3 region: CASSLADHVRYEQYF. Written as DNA, the CDR3 is TGTGCCAGCAGCTTAGCGGATCATGTACGCTACGAGCAGTACTTC. Based on the CDR3 plus reference TRBV7-9 and TRBJ2-7, the full variable domain is DTGVSQNPRHKITKRGQNVTFRCDPISEHNRLYWYRQTLGQGPEFLTYFQNEAQLEKSRLLSDRFSAERPKGSFSTLEIQRTEQGDSAMYLCASSLADHVRYEQYFGPGTRLTVT.

This clone has only one observation. The gene calls are TRBV30 and TRBJ2-6; D may be TRBD2 (5 bases). V lost 2 bases and J 2 bases, leaving 10 bases between the germline ends. This CDR3 comprises 15 residues. CDR1 is GTSNPN, CDR2 SVGIG, per germline (reference sequence). The CDR3 loop reads CAWSSEGTGANVLTF. In DNA form, the CDR3 reads TGTGCCTGGAGTTCCGAGGGTACTGGGGCCAACGTCCTGACTTTC.

This chain joins TRBV2 and TRBJ1-5, with D possibly being TRBD1 (6 bases). Germline V gene data show CDR1 as SNHLY and CDR2 as FYNNEI. V gave up 4 bases and J gave up 4 bases, with 11 bases separating them. The CDR3 spans 14 residues. The CDR3 protein is CASSVEGGNQPQHF. The CDR3 DNA reads TGTGCCAGCAGTGTGGAAGGGGGGAATCAGCCCCAGCATTTT.

This clone was counted between two and nine times. The same CDR3 also results from other DNA sequences found in this sample. This chain uses TRBV4-1 with TRBJ2-2; D uncertain. Germline V lookup: CDR1 MGHRA, CDR2 YSYEKL. This CDR3 is built from 13 residues. V lost 4 bases and J lost 0, with 3 bases in between. The CDR3 DNA follows: TGCGCCAGCAGCCTATCGAACACCGGGGAGCTGTTTTTT. Translation gives CASSLSNTGELFF.